The sequence of this T cell receptor (beta chain) was determined in a study of cytomegalovirus exposure and HLA in healthy donors (dated by TCRdb to 2016 to 2017). Regarding the study in general: According to an earlier analysis of 587 of the donors, about 170 million T cells yielded roughly 100 million unique TCR beta sequences and around 280 Gb of sequence data. About 300 gigabases of sequencing data and approximately 93 million unique TCR sequences were included in an early release covering roughly 600 HLA-typed donors. To study patterns of TCR occurrence, a later analysis re-analyzed previously published TCR beta repertoires from just over 650 donors and added high-resolution HLA genotyping. Typing coverage differed by locus: A, B, C, DRB1 and DQB1 were typed in about 620-630 donors, DQA1 in approximately 520, DPA1 in around 600, and DPB1 in 472. Rather than drawing on any new phenotypic data, the later analysis identified candidate immune exposures from TCR beta sequences and the way those sequences occurred across donors. Across approximately 420 genotyped donors of the cohort, an average of approximately 200,000 unique TCR beta nucleotide sequences per donor were sequenced, and roughly 18% of those sequences were non-productive. To decide whether each TCR beta V gene segment behaved as functional or pseudogenic, an earlier analysis of approximately 620 of the donors relied on high-throughput TCR beta sequencing. Of the roughly 400 genotyped donors, 81% were placed in the genetic ancestry cluster associated with self-reported Caucasian donors. Both class I and class II loci were covered by HLA typing, at four-digit resolution. The study aimed to test whether signatures of past pathogen exposure could be identified by cataloging public T cell receptors. Besides the first cohort of approximately 710 subjects, a separate validation cohort made up of roughly 120 different subjects was used. All discovery cohort repertoires had been generated using a single sequencing platform. Donor age, sex, ethnicity and CMV serostatus were compiled alongside the repertoire data. The study profiled the T cell repertoires of under 700 subjects by immunosequencing and related them to cytomegalovirus serostatus. Genome-wide SNP genotypes for about 65% of the 666 donors were used in a later genetic analysis, which treated that subset as a discovery cohort. Four to six DR-DQ haplotypes were handled as single units for association and clustering, since linkage in the cohort was strong. To predict cytomegalovirus infection status, the study brought together high-throughput TCR immunosequencing, statistical association of individual TCRs with disease status, and machine learning. Overall study results and their limits: A further reported finding was that TCR beta sequences accurately predicted the HLA-A and HLA-B alleles for most subjects in the first cohort. A later analysis found that TCR association rates varied across HLA loci, with DRB1 alleles showing the most associated TCRs and HLA-C alleles the fewest. In an earlier analysis of more than 500 of the donors, most TCR beta V segments appeared in productive rearrangements about 90% or about 30% of the time, broadly matching IMGT annotations. The sequencing pipeline was judged likely to have produced a cluster of highly shared sequence variants as a technical artifact. At a false discovery rate of 0.05, a later analysis linked around 15,000 TCR beta sequences to specific HLA alleles. In a later analysis, HLA-associated TCR beta chains showed more clonal expansion and lower generation probabilities than non-associated chains that were equally common. In a later genetic analysis, fewer N-insertions in productive TCRs were reported among donors in an Asian-associated ancestry cluster than the approximately 670-donor mean. Some IMGT-functional V segments, including TRBV6-2 and TRBV6-3, could not be distinguished by the 87-base-pair reads and were therefore excluded. Most TCR sequences were observed very rarely across donors, whereas some public TCRs were present in many individuals. Assigning TCR associations to individual alleles was difficult when HLA alleles, especially DR and DQ, strongly co-occurred. A later analysis reported that several top co-occurrence clusters appeared linked to parvovirus B19, influenza, CMV and Epstein-Barr virus. The study gave a list of 150 to 200 TCR beta chains associated with cytomegalovirus. Presence/absence analyses assumed roughly uniform sequencing depth across donors, an assumption that may not hold. Most CMV-associated TCR beta chains appeared to be HLA-restricted in a later analysis, and the HLA associations seemed to be driven largely by CMV exposure. V-gene and J-gene trimming of TCR beta chains was associated with a missense DCLRE1C variant in a later genetic analysis, and the association was replicated in an independent cohort. In vitro tests confirmed that a few of the cytomegalovirus-associated TCR beta chains recognize cytomegalovirus antigens. Linkage disequilibrium might explain the correlated functional status among segregating V segments, but an unknown experimental factor could not be ruled out. The authors suggested that the approach could potentially be generalized to other disease states and immunological phenotypes. Only TCR beta chains were sequenced in this cohort, and the absence of alpha or paired-chain data limited detectable features. Cytomegalovirus status was reported to be diagnosed by the classifier with high specificity and sensitivity in both the original and validation cohorts. Approximately 16 rarely observed V segments, including chromosome 9 orphons, were excluded from the earlier analysis of a few hundred of the donors because counts were too low. Because HLA typing was missing for some donors at each locus, association tests included only the typed subset. The only immune exposure information available for the cohort was CMV serostatus.

The cohort was made up of around 720 healthy bone marrow donors. Cohort members were all nominally healthy when sampled, although unrecorded immune exposures were likely present. The donor tested CMV seronegative, placing the donor among the roughly 350 seronegative members of the cohort. A peripheral blood sample was collected from each donor, and TCR beta sequencing was performed on peripheral blood mononuclear cells. Genomic DNA was extracted from the blood cell samples with the Qiagen DNeasy Blood Extraction Kit. The library was built by means of the immunoSEQ multiplex PCR assay. The multiplex PCR relied on a mix of 60 forward primers for TCR Vbeta segments and 13 reverse primers for TCR Jbeta segments. Amplification of the CDR3 region of rearranged TCR beta genes was performed with a multiplex PCR assay on genomic DNA. The Illumina HiSeq System was used to sequence the amplified TCR beta libraries as 87-base-pair reads. The authors processed their data as follows. A later analysis counted approximately 84 million unique TCR beta chains across the 666 repertoires, and some 11 million of these chains were shared by at least two donors. A nearest-neighbor algorithm error-corrected the raw reads and collapsed the reads into unique sequences, merging closely related sequences to remove PCR and sequencing errors. Alignment of CDR3 sequences to IMGT reference sequences was used to assign V, D and J gene segments. For a sequence to be retained, at least a six-nucleotide match to both a V gene segment and a J gene segment was required. Rearrangements were called productive when the CDR3 lacked stop codons and stayed in frame with V and J; all others were non-productive. Following IMGT convention, CDR3 was defined as the stretch from the second conserved V-encoded cysteine to the conserved J-encoded phenylalanine. In an earlier analysis of 550 to 650 of the donors, sequences lacking an unambiguous match to a single V gene segment were excluded. An earlier analysis of several hundred of the donors called V segments functional above 56.7% productive rearrangements and segregating when the between-donor standard deviation exceeded 5%. A statistical classification framework was built for diagnosing cytomegalovirus status from the catalog of TCR beta chain sequences. In a later analysis, TCR nucleotide sequences were compared against IMGT/GENE-DB human TR gene sequences so that V and J genes could be assigned. Using the TCRdist pipeline, a later analysis assigned CDR3 sequences along with most-parsimonious VDJ recombination scenarios. A later analysis defined each TCR beta chain by its CDR3 amino acid sequence plus V-gene family, and excluded reads lacking a unique V-gene family. A later analysis removed roughly 590 highly shared, low-generation-probability nucleotide sequences to deal with suspected cross-contamination and a sequencing artifact. In a later analysis, a clonal expansion index was calculated for each public chain from normalized within-repertoire ranks of inferred template counts. A later analysis computed generation probabilities with a VDJ recombination model fitted to out-of-frame rearrangements, and checked the results against IGoR. In a later analysis, TCR-TCR, TCR-HLA and TCR-CMV co-occurrence was scored with hypergeometric tests, and a repertoire-size bias correction was applied to TCR pairs. To estimate false discovery rates, a later analysis permuted the HLA or CMV assignments 20 times. A later analysis grouped co-occurring TCRs with DBSCAN, adding TCRdist sequence similarity when clustering within HLA-allele-positive subsets. Co-occurrence clustering excluded repertoires with fewer than 30,000 or more than 120,000 public chains, plus five with anomalous nucleotide sharing. Drawn from immuneACCESS, this table holds only the in-frame rearrangements with V and J called that TCRdb kept. Clones are partly lost; checked studies trace under half to an unresolved V gene and leave the rest unexplained. V, J and clone size reflect that table, while D and trimming were determined from the DNA. This sample comprises 80,000 or so clones, 70% to 85% of them detected only once. The ten biggest clones cover 7% to 9% of the sample.

This clone was seen a few times. Its antigen remains unidentified. Base qualities are missing; no much larger clone stands one base away. The junction shows trimming of 0 bases on V and 2 bases on J, plus 11 bases between the germline ends. The CDR3 numbers 16 residues from cysteine through phenylalanine. The DNA shown is the 48-base CDR3, in frame from base 1. From a lookup of the germline V gene, CDR1 and CDR2 are MNHNS and SASEGT. Sequencing used PBMCs. In this chain, TRBV6-1 is recombined with TRBJ1-5, with the D gene not clear enough to name. The TCR was taken from a woman aged 40 to 49 in good health and CMV-seronegative. The DNA sequence reads TGTGCCAGCAGTGAAGCATCGGGGTATGGCAATCAGCCCCAGCATTTT. Its protein product is CASSEASGYGNQPQHF.